A single sample is the source of the 29 T cell receptor beta chains below, sequenced in a study of breast tumors, draining lymph nodes, adjacent tissues. TCRdb re-derived calls from the multiplex PCR reads in MiXCR, one entry per CDR3 protein. Of approximately 100,000 distinct CDR3 sequences listed, approximately 21% are singletons. Samples came from axillary lymph nodes draining the breast cancer. Sequenced material: axillary lymph node tissue. These TCRs come from a female donor with breast cancer. Some clones in this sample may be carry-over from other donors' samples.

This clonotype was observed many times. The genes are TRBV20-1 and TRBJ1-3, with D uncertain. The germline gives CDR1 DFQATT, CDR2 SNEGSKA (reference sequence). The CDR3 totals 14 residues. Trimming removed 4 bases at V and 0 bases at J, with 10 bases between. Here the CDR3 reads CSAKLAGSGNTIYF. The CDR3 DNA is TGCAGTGCTAAATTGGCAGGCTCTGGAAACACCATATATTTT.

This clonotype has only one observation. The genes are TRBV5-1 and TRBJ2-1, with TRBD2 matching over 9 bases. The CDR3 totals 16 residues. The germline gives CDR1 SGHRS, CDR2 YFSETQ. V lost 3 bases and J lost 4; bases outside the gene matches: 8. The CDR3 loop reads CASSSALLAGYNEQFF. The CDR3 bases are TGCGCCAGCAGCTCGGCACTCCTAGCGGGGTACAATGAGCAGTTCTTC.

There are many counts of this clonotype. V gene TRBV29-1 combines with J gene TRBJ2-5, with D maybe TRBD2 (5 bases). CDR1 and CDR2 from the germline V gene are SQVTM and ANQGSEA. The CDR3 sequence is 13 residues long. V was pared by 2 bases and J by 1 base, with 8 bases between. CDR3 sequence reads: CSVERRVQETQYF. CDR3 DNA: TGCAGCGTTGAAAGGCGGGTCCAAGAGACCCAGTACTTC.

This clonotype has a count of ten or more. Here the CDR3 DNA reads TGTGCCAGCAGCGTAGGCGGGAGTCAAGAGACCCAGTACTTC. It is translated as CASSVGGSQETQYF. The chain links TRBV9 to TRBJ2-5; 7 bases line up with TRBD2. The junction had 1 base not matched to a gene; V was cut back by 0 bases and J by 2 bases. The CDR3 is 14 residues long. CDR1 and CDR2 (germline): SGDLS, YYNGEE.

This clonotype was seen ten or more times. V is TRBV5-4 and J is TRBJ2-1; D uncertain. CDR1 is SGHNT, CDR2 YYREEE, per germline (reference sequence). The V and J ends lost 4 bases and 5 bases respectively, with 16 bases between them. The CDR3 extends over 15 amino acids. The CDR3 DNA is TGTGCCAGCAGCCTGTCGTGGTCAGCTAACAATGAGCAGTTCTTC. It yields the protein CASSLSWSANNEQFF.

This clonotype appeared many times. The chain links TRBV7-2 to TRBJ2-1, with D possibly being TRBD1 (6 bases). Germline V gene sequence: CDR1 SGHTA, CDR2 FQGNSA. The CDR3 runs to 15 residues. Trimming pared 1 base from V and 3 bases from J, leaving 10 bases between. For the CDR3, the DNA is TGTGCCAGCAGCTTAGTATGGGACATCTACAATGAGCAGTTCTTC. Its translation is CASSLVWDIYNEQFF.

Comment on this clonotype: This could be a read error, since a much larger clone is one nucleotide away. The V call is TRBV6-1, the J call TRBJ2-7, with 8 bases lining up with TRBD2. Per germline, CDR1 MNHNS and CDR2 SASEGT. The CDR3 covers 16 residues. DNA of the CDR3: TGTGCCAGCAGTGAAGGGGCGGGAGGAAGCTCCCACGAGCAGTACTTC. Translating it yields CASSEGAGGSSHEQYF.

There are a few counts of this clonotype. The chain couples TRBV12-3 or TRBV12-4 to TRBJ2-1; D unclear. Trimming left V 3 bases short and J 4 bases short, with 10 bases between. This CDR3 has 14 amino acids. The CDR3 nucleotides read TGTGCCAGCAGTTTCTCCCGCAGATACAATGAGCAGTTCTTC. Encoded protein: CASSFSRRYNEQFF.

This clonotype was seen many times. The CDR3 nucleotides read TGTGCCAGCAATCAACTGAAAATAGCGGGAGGGCCCAACGAGCAGTACTTC. Amino acids: CASNQLKIAGGPNEQYF. The V gene is TRBV2, the J gene TRBJ2-7; 11 bases line up with TRBD2. The CDR3 sequence is 17 residues long. J lost 5 bases, V lost 7 bases, and 16 bases had no gene match. Germline values: CDR1 SNHLY, CDR2 FYNNEI.

The sample holds many counts of this clonotype. The chain uses TRBV5-5 and TRBJ2-2; 8 nucleotides agree with TRBD2. The CDR3 extends over 16 amino acids. Germline CDR1 SGHKS, CDR2 YYEKEE (reference sequence). The junction had 7 bases not matched to a gene; V was cut back by 3 bases and J by 3 bases. CDR3 amino acids: CASSWSAGRDTGELFF. Written as DNA, the CDR3 is TGTGCCAGCAGCTGGAGCGCCGGGAGGGACACCGGGGAGCTGTTTTTT.

This clonotype was counted at least ten times. J is TRBJ1-5 and V is TRBV12-3 or TRBV12-4, with TRBD1 identical over 7 bases. This CDR3 spans 13 amino acids. V was clipped by 7 bases and J by 7 bases; unmatched bases: 7. The CDR3 here is CASNNRGGQPQHF. The CDR3 region has the DNA TGTGCCAGCAATAACAGGGGTGGACAGCCCCAGCATTTT.

This clonotype appeared many times. The V call is TRBV2, the J call TRBJ2-7; D is perhaps TRBD2 (6 bases). CDR3 length: 12 amino acids. Per the germline V gene, CDR1 is SNHLY and CDR2 is FYNNEI. V was trimmed by 3 bases and J by 6 bases, leaving 9 bases between them. The CDR3: CASSDVGGEQYF. The CDR3 region has the DNA TGTGCCAGCAGTGATGTGGGAGGCGAGCAGTACTTC.

This clonotype appeared many times. The genes are TRBV12-3 or TRBV12-4 and TRBJ1-2, with D maybe TRBD1 (6 bases). The CDR3 is made up of 13 amino acids. V gave up 7 bases and J gave up 8 bases, with 17 bases separating them. Here the CDR3 reads CASTPRGAKGYTF. For the CDR3, the DNA is TGTGCCAGCACCCCGCGGGGGGCGAAGGGCTACACCTTC.

As regards this clonotype: A single base separates this from a much larger clone, so it may be a read error. The gene calls are TRBV30 and TRBJ1-3; 8 positions agree with TRBD1. CDR1 GTSNPN and CDR2 SVGIG come from the germline V gene (reference sequence). The CDR3 sequence is 13 residues long. J lost 5 bases, V lost 2 bases, and 2 bases had no gene match. The CDR3 sequence is CAWSPGGRNTIYF. The CDR3 DNA reads TGTGCCTGGAGTCCAGGGGGCCGAAACACCATATATTTT.

This clonotype was recorded at least ten times. This chain joins TRBV7-2 and TRBJ2-7, with 8 bases aligning to TRBD2. Germline lookup yields CDR1 SGHTA and CDR2 FQGNSA. The CDR3 loop spans 15 amino acids. V lost 1 base, J lost 4 bases, and 6 bases stayed unmatched. The CDR3 bases are TGTGCCAGCAGCTTAGGGACTAGCTTACGTTACGAGCAGTACTTC. It is translated as CASSLGTSLRYEQYF.

This clonotype was seen many times. The rearrangement links TRBV15 to TRBJ2-3, with 7 bases matching TRBD2. V lost 1 base, J lost 0 bases, and 7 bases stayed unmatched. CDR3 length: 17 amino acids. Germline V CDR1 and CDR2: LNHNV, YYDKDF (reference sequence). CDR3 sequence (DNA): TGTGCCACCAGCAGAGGGATAGCGGGCTCTAGCACAGATACGCAGTATTTT. It codes for CATSRGIAGSSTDTQYF.

This clonotype was detected a few times. The rearrangement uses TRBV27 and TRBJ2-1; D may match TRBD1 or TRBD2 (5 bases each). CDR1 and CDR2 from the germline V gene are MNHEY and SMNVEV (reference sequence). V was shortened by 5 bases and J by 7 bases, with 15 bases between the two germline ends. There are 14 residues in the CDR3. The DNA of the CDR3 is TGTGCCAGCAGTACCCAGGGAACGGGGAATGAGCAGTTCTTC. Amino acids: CASSTQGTGNEQFF.

In regard to this clonotype: This could be a read error, since a much larger clone is one nucleotide away. The rearrangement joins TRBV20-1 to TRBJ2-5; a weak D match, TRBD2 (5 bases). The CDR3 is 16 amino acids. Between the trimmed V and J ends, which lost 0 bases and 6 bases, there was a span of 20 bases. Germline CDR1 reads DFQATT; CDR2 reads SNEGSKA (reference sequence). The CDR3 here is CSARDLLVGDVQTQYF. The CDR3 nucleotides read TGCAGTGCTAGAGATCTCCTAGTGGGAGATGTGCAGACCCAGTACTTC.

This clonotype has at least ten counts. This rearrangement joins TRBV5-1 to TRBJ2-3, with a weak D call TRBD1 (5 bases). This CDR3 has 16 amino acids. Germline V gene data show CDR1 as SGHRS and CDR2 as YFSETQ. Between the trimmed V and J ends, which lost 7 bases and 6 bases, there was a span of 24 bases. CDR3 sequence: CASAPLGQGGADTQYF. The CDR3 DNA sequence: TGCGCCAGCGCCCCACTCGGCCAGGGCGGTGCGGATACGCAGTATTTT.

The sample holds many counts of this clonotype. The J gene is TRBJ2-3, the V gene TRBV5-1; tentative D call: TRBD1 (5 bases). The CDR3 covers 15 residues. Germline-derived CDR1 and CDR2 are SGHRS and YFSETQ. V was pared by 1 base and J by 2 bases, with 11 bases between. The CDR3 sequence is CASSLRQPYTDTQYF. The DNA of the CDR3 is TGCGCCAGCAGCTTGCGACAGCCGTACACAGATACGCAGTATTTT.

In its sample, this clonotype was seen many times. The rearrangement uses TRBV7-8 and TRBJ1-5; D unresolved. Trimming stripped 2 bases from V and 9 bases from J, with 20 bases between. From germline, CDR1 is SGHVS and CDR2 FQNEAQ. CDR3 size: 16 residues. The CDR3 region is CASSLTAGERHRPQHF. CDR3 in DNA: TGTGCCAGCAGCTTAACTGCCGGGGAACGACATCGGCCCCAGCATTTT. The full variable domain, its missing parts supplied by reference TRBV7-8 and TRBJ1-5, is GAGVSQSPRYKVAKRGQDVALRCDPISGHVSLFWYQQALGQGPEFLTYFQNEAQLDKSGLPSDRFFAERPEGSVSTLKIQRTQQEDSAVYLCASSLTAGERHRPQHFGDGTRLSIL.

This clonotype is classed as medium-sized. The chain recombines TRBV13 with TRBJ2-7; either TRBD1 or TRBD2 may supply D (6 bases each). V was shortened by 2 bases and J by 2 bases, with 13 bases between the two germline ends. Germline CDR1 and CDR2: PRHDT and FYEKMQ (reference sequence). The CDR3 loop spans 15 amino acids. The CDR3 sequence is CASSLTGATTYEQYF. In nucleotides, the CDR3 is TGTGCCAGCAGCTTAACGGGGGCAACTACCTACGAGCAGTACTTC.

About this clonotype itself: It may be a read error: a sequence one base away is much more abundant. The conserved phenylalanine or tryptophan is not found at the CDR3 terminus, so this likely reflects a read error. This chain joins TRBV7-8 and TRBJ1-2, with 9 bases matching TRBD1. Germline CDR1 and CDR2: SGHVS and FQNEAQ. The CDR3 contains 13 residues. V was pared by 5 bases and J by 4 bases, with 2 bases of the junction left unmatched. The CDR3 DNA sequence: TGTGCCAGCAGCAAGGACAGGGGCTATGGCTACACCCTC. Translating gives CASSKDRGYGYTL.

This clonotype was counted between two and nine times. The chain couples TRBV5-6 to TRBJ2-5; maybe TRBD1 (5 bases). The CDR3 is 13 amino acids. The germline V and J ends were trimmed by 0 bases and 3 bases, with 6 bases remaining between them. CDR1 and CDR2 (germline): SGHDT, YYEEEE. CDR3 nucleotide sequence: TGTGCCAGCAGCTTGGGCAGGGAAGAGACCCAGTACTTC. Translating gives CASSLGREETQYF.

The rearrangement links TRBV14 to TRBJ1-4; D uncertain. V lost 3 bases to trimming and J lost 10 bases, with 15 bases between them. This CDR3 region has 14 residues. CDR1 and CDR2 (germline): SGHDN, FVKESK. The CDR3 reads CASSHDPRKGKLFF. The CDR3, as DNA: TGTGCCAGCAGCCATGATCCCAGAAAGGGAAAACTGTTTTTT.

This chain connects TRBV6-2 or TRBV6-3 to TRBJ2-1, with 8 bases lining up with TRBD2. In germline, CDR1 is MNHEY, CDR2 SVGEGT. Trimming at V came to 8 bases and at J to 9 bases, leaving 18 bases not matched to a gene. CDR3 length: 16 amino acids. CDR3 loop: CASRPLSGLDYVEQFF. CDR3 sequence (DNA): TGTGCCAGCCGCCCATTGTCGGGACTAGACTATGTTGAGCAGTTCTTC.

The chain recombines TRBV20-1 with TRBJ2-7, with D hard to call. V was cut by 0 bases and J by 1 base, with 13 bases left in between. Germline CDR1 DFQATT, CDR2 SNEGSKA (reference sequence). The CDR3 consists of 15 residues. CDR3 sequence (DNA): TGCAGTGCTAGAGATACTCGGACCAGTTCCTACGAGCAGTACTTC. This translates into CSARDTRTSSYEQYF.

A few counts support this clonotype. A read error may be the cause here, since a much bigger clone is one base away. The V gene is TRBV5-1, the J gene TRBJ1-2; D remains ambiguous. CDR1 is SGHRS, CDR2 YFSETQ, per germline. The CDR3 is 13 residues long. Trimming cost V 0 bases and J 3 bases, with 6 bases left between them. DNA of the CDR3: TGCGCCAGCAGCTTGGCCCCAGACTATGGCTACACCTTC. It yields the protein CASSLAPDYGYTF.

This clonotype was recorded at least ten times. The chain recombines TRBV27 with TRBJ2-3; D is perhaps TRBD1 (6 bases). The CDR3 spans 13 residues. V was shortened by 6 bases and J by 4 bases, with 11 bases between the two germline ends. Germline CDR1 and CDR2: MNHEY and SMNVEV (reference sequence). The CDR3 protein is CASRRAGADTQYF. The CDR3 DNA sequence: TGTGCCAGCAGGAGGGCAGGGGCAGATACGCAGTATTTT.